A selection of T cell receptor beta chains follows, all from one sample in a study of neurological immune-mediated disorders. Via MiXCR, TCRdb re-called the 5' RACE reads, giving one row per CDR3 protein. The data contain under 90,000 distinct CDR3 sequences, around 3.6% of them singletons. What was sequenced was PBMCs. The receptors stem from a woman between 50 and 59 years old with multiple sclerosis. Each CDR3 is given with its conserved first and last residue. D genes are given only for firm matches. For some rows the clone size is stated as once, few or many, or as a class when expanded; others skip it.

clone_size: many
v_call: TRBV9
j_call: TRBJ1-1
d_call: .
cdr3_aa: CASSATQNTEAFF
cdr3_nt: TGTGCCAGCAGCGCGACACAGAACACTGAAGCTTTCTTT

clone_size: .
v_call: TRBV6-1
j_call: TRBJ2-7
d_call: TRBD1
cdr3_aa: CASSPDRGWEQYF
cdr3_nt: TGTGCCAGCAGCCCCGACAGGGGTTGGGAGCAGTACTTC

clone_size: many
v_call: TRBV7-3
j_call: TRBJ1-1
d_call: .
cdr3_aa: CASSNKGVAEAFF
cdr3_nt: TGTGCCAGCAGCAATAAGGGGGTCGCTGAAGCTTTCTTT

clone_size: many
v_call: TRBV12-3/TRBV12-4
j_call: TRBJ2-1
d_call: TRBD2
cdr3_aa: CASSFSGGSKSHEQFF
cdr3_nt: TGTGCCAGCAGTTTCAGCGGGGGCTCGAAATCCCATGAGCAGTTCTTC

clone_size: few
v_call: TRBV19
j_call: TRBJ1-1
d_call: .
cdr3_aa: CASSYPGQNTEAFF
cdr3_nt: TGTGCCAGTAGCTATCCAGGACAAAACACTGAAGCTTTCTTT

clone_size: few
v_call: TRBV7-9
j_call: TRBJ2-1
d_call: .
cdr3_aa: CASRRGGNEQFF
cdr3_nt: TGTGCCAGCAGGAGAGGTGGGAATGAGCAGTTCTTC

clone_size: many
v_call: TRBV7-7
j_call: TRBJ1-4
d_call: .
cdr3_aa: CASRPGTTPGEKLFF
cdr3_nt: TGTGCTAGCAGACCCGGGACAACTCCGGGTGAAAAACTGTTTTTT

clone_size: many
v_call: TRBV7-8
j_call: TRBJ2-3
d_call: .
cdr3_aa: CASSFGGGQDTQYF
cdr3_nt: TGTGCCAGCAGCTTTGGAGGGGGACAAGATACGCAGTATTTT

clone_size: many
v_call: TRBV6-5
j_call: TRBJ1-1
d_call: .
cdr3_aa: CASSTSFKTEAFF
cdr3_nt: TGTGCCAGCAGTACATCGTTCAAGACTGAAGCTTTCTTT

clone_size: many
v_call: TRBV5-1
j_call: TRBJ1-4
d_call: .
cdr3_aa: CASSPRIGRDEKLFF
cdr3_nt: TGCGCCAGCAGCCCTCGGATCGGGCGAGATGAAAAACTGTTTTTT

clone_size: many
v_call: TRBV20-1
j_call: TRBJ2-1
d_call: .
cdr3_aa: CSAGDSLNEQFF
cdr3_nt: TGCAGTGCTGGCGACAGTCTCAATGAGCAGTTCTTC

clone_size: many
v_call: TRBV12-3/TRBV12-4
j_call: TRBJ2-5
d_call: TRBD2
cdr3_aa: CASSSAGVGTQYF
cdr3_nt: TGTGCCAGCAGTTCCGCGGGGGTGGGGACCCAGTACTTC

clone_size: many
v_call: TRBV20-1
j_call: TRBJ1-1
d_call: .
cdr3_aa: CSATSLRGETEAFF
cdr3_nt: TGCAGTGCAACCAGTCTCAGGGGTGAGACTGAAGCTTTCTTT

clone_size: many
v_call: TRBV3-1
j_call: TRBJ1-5
d_call: TRBD1
cdr3_aa: CASSHGGQINQPQHF
cdr3_nt: TGTGCCAGCAGCCATGGGGGACAGATCAATCAGCCCCAGCATTTT

clone_size: few
v_call: TRBV5-1
j_call: TRBJ1-1
d_call: TRBD1
cdr3_aa: CATGGGTGLILMNTEAFF
cdr3_nt: TGCGCCACCGGGGGGGGGACAGGTCTTATCCTCATGAACACTGAAGCTTTCTTT

clone_size: many
v_call: TRBV20-1
j_call: TRBJ1-1
d_call: TRBD1
cdr3_aa: CSAGQGAGNTEAFF
cdr3_nt: TGCAGTGCGGGACAGGGGGCTGGGAACACTGAAGCTTTCTTT

clone_size: many
v_call: TRBV20-1
j_call: TRBJ1-5
d_call: .
cdr3_aa: CSARDLRQLNNQPQHF
cdr3_nt: TGCAGTGCTAGAGATCTGCGGCAGCTAAACAATCAGCCCCAGCATTTT

clone_size: many
v_call: TRBV7-8
j_call: TRBJ2-4
d_call: TRBD1
cdr3_aa: CASSRQGRNIQYF
cdr3_nt: TGTGCCAGCAGCCGACAGGGGAGGAACATTCAGTACTTC

clone_size: once
v_call: TRBV5-1
j_call: TRBJ1-6
d_call: TRBD1
cdr3_aa: CASSLDVTGGSHLHF
cdr3_nt: TGCGCCAGCAGCCTGGACGTGACAGGGGGTTCACACCTCCACTTT

clone_size: many
v_call: TRBV7-9
j_call: TRBJ1-1
d_call: .
cdr3_aa: CASSARGYTEAFF
cdr3_nt: TGTGCCAGCAGCGCCCGGGGCTACACTGAAGCTTTCTTT

clone_size: .
v_call: TRBV12-3/TRBV12-4
j_call: TRBJ2-3
d_call: .
cdr3_aa: CASSLAQVPNRYTQYF
cdr3_nt: TGTGCCAGCAGTTTGGCTCAGGTACCCAATAGGTATACGCAGTATTTT

clone_size: many
v_call: TRBV4-3
j_call: TRBJ2-1
d_call: TRBD2
cdr3_aa: CASSLTSVAYEQFF
cdr3_nt: TGCGCCAGCAGCCTGACTAGCGTGGCGTATGAGCAGTTCTTC

clone_size: many
v_call: TRBV7-2
j_call: TRBJ2-3
d_call: TRBD2
cdr3_aa: CASSSRAGRGGHRTDTQYF
cdr3_nt: TGTGCCAGCAGCTCCCGAGCTGGGCGGGGGGGCCATCGCACAGATACGCAGTATTTT

clone_size: many
v_call: TRBV24-1
j_call: TRBJ1-3
d_call: TRBD1
cdr3_aa: CATSDRDSHSGNTIYF
cdr3_nt: TGTGCCACCAGTGATCGGGACAGTCATTCTGGAAACACCATATATTTT

clone_size: many
v_call: TRBV5-1
j_call: TRBJ2-7
d_call: .
cdr3_aa: CASSPGTGAYYEQYF
cdr3_nt: TGCGCCAGCAGCCCGGGTACGGGGGCCTACTACGAGCAGTACTTC

clone_size: many
v_call: TRBV29-1
j_call: TRBJ1-1
d_call: .
cdr3_aa: CSVGPRLNMNTEAFF
cdr3_nt: TGCAGCGTTGGGCCCAGGCTTAACATGAACACTGAAGCTTTCTTT

clone_size: .
v_call: TRBV29-1
j_call: TRBJ2-2
d_call: TRBD2
cdr3_aa: CSVASGDPTGELFF
cdr3_nt: TGCAGCGTTGCTAGCGGGGACCCCACCGGGGAGCTGTTTTTT

clone_size: many
v_call: TRBV20-1
j_call: TRBJ1-2
d_call: .
cdr3_aa: CSASDTANYGYTF
cdr3_nt: TGCAGTGCTAGCGACACGGCAAACTATGGCTACACCTTC

clone_size: many
v_call: TRBV29-1
j_call: TRBJ2-3
d_call: .
cdr3_aa: CSDYPDTQYF
cdr3_nt: TGCAGCGACTACCCAGATACGCAGTATTTT

clone_size: many
v_call: TRBV5-1
j_call: TRBJ1-2
d_call: .
cdr3_aa: CASSFDSLMGYTF
cdr3_nt: TGCGCCAGCAGCTTTGACAGTTTAATGGGCTACACCTTC

clone_size: few
v_call: TRBV20-1
j_call: TRBJ1-1
d_call: .
cdr3_aa: CSARSLGEAFF
cdr3_nt: TGCAGTGCTAGATCTCTAGGTGAAGCTTTCTTT

clone_size: many
v_call: TRBV20-1
j_call: TRBJ1-2
d_call: TRBD1
cdr3_aa: CSASAGQGSFFYGYTF
cdr3_nt: TGCAGTGCTAGCGCGGGACAGGGGTCTTTTTTCTATGGCTACACCTTC

clone_size: many
v_call: TRBV7-9
j_call: TRBJ1-2
d_call: TRBD1
cdr3_aa: CASSPGGGRTNYGYTF
cdr3_nt: TGTGCCAGCAGTCCAGGGGGGGGTCGCACTAACTATGGCTACACCTTC

clone_size: many
v_call: TRBV28
j_call: TRBJ2-7
d_call: .
cdr3_aa: CASTGRDRNSYEQYF
cdr3_nt: TGTGCCAGCACCGGGAGGGACAGAAACTCCTACGAGCAGTACTTC

clone_size: many
v_call: TRBV10-3
j_call: TRBJ1-1
d_call: TRBD1
cdr3_aa: CAISTLDRANTEAFF
cdr3_nt: TGTGCCATCAGTACGTTGGACAGGGCGAACACTGAAGCTTTCTTT

clone_size: many
v_call: TRBV12-3/TRBV12-4
j_call: TRBJ2-1
d_call: TRBD1
cdr3_aa: CASSWLGTGDYNEQFF
cdr3_nt: TGTGCCAGCAGTTGGCTCGGGACAGGAGATTACAATGAGCAGTTCTTC

clone_size: many
v_call: TRBV2
j_call: TRBJ1-2
d_call: TRBD1
cdr3_aa: CASSEDREGARGYTF
cdr3_nt: TGTGCCAGCAGTGAGGACCGCGAGGGGGCGCGTGGCTACACCTTC

clone_size: many
v_call: TRBV10-3
j_call: TRBJ2-7
d_call: .
cdr3_aa: CAINGADPNEQYF
cdr3_nt: TGTGCCATCAACGGTGCCGACCCCAACGAGCAGTACTTC

clone_size: many
v_call: TRBV6-2/TRBV6-3
j_call: TRBJ2-7
d_call: .
cdr3_aa: CASSYSQGSPGFGTYEQYF
cdr3_nt: TGTGCCAGCAGTTACTCTCAGGGGTCCCCGGGTTTCGGAACCTACGAGCAGTACTTC

clone_size: many
v_call: TRBV4-1
j_call: TRBJ2-7
d_call: .
cdr3_aa: CASSQPPGHEQYF
cdr3_nt: TGCGCCAGCAGCCAACCCCCGGGCCACGAGCAGTACTTC

clone_size: many
v_call: TRBV6-6
j_call: TRBJ2-2
d_call: TRBD1
cdr3_aa: CASSTDRGRNYGTGELFF
cdr3_nt: TGTGCCAGCAGTACGGACAGGGGGCGCAATTACGGGACCGGGGAGCTGTTTTTT

clone_size: many
v_call: TRBV7-2
j_call: TRBJ2-2
d_call: .
cdr3_aa: CASSLASIRGTGELFF
cdr3_nt: TGTGCCAGCAGCTTAGCTAGCATAAGAGGTACCGGGGAGCTGTTTTTT

clone_size: many
v_call: TRBV5-1
j_call: TRBJ2-3
d_call: TRBD2
cdr3_aa: CASSSGTRGTDTQYF
cdr3_nt: TGCGCCAGCAGCTCCGGGACTAGGGGGACAGATACGCAGTATTTT

clone_size: many
v_call: TRBV29-1
j_call: TRBJ1-2
d_call: .
cdr3_aa: CSVEHLNRDPGGGYTF
cdr3_nt: TGCAGCGTTGAACATCTCAACAGGGATCCCGGGGGTGGCTACACCTTC

clone_size: .
v_call: TRBV3-1
j_call: TRBJ2-5
d_call: .
cdr3_aa: CASSSPPRRGETQYF
cdr3_nt: TGTGCCAGCAGCTCCCCCCCAAGGAGGGGGGAGACCCAGTACTTC

clone_size: many
v_call: TRBV10-3
j_call: TRBJ1-2
d_call: .
cdr3_aa: CATQTDSTYGYTF
cdr3_nt: TGTGCCACCCAAACTGACAGCACCTATGGCTACACCTTC

clone_size: many
v_call: TRBV5-1
j_call: TRBJ2-1
d_call: .
cdr3_aa: CASSPLRVSSYNEQFF
cdr3_nt: TGCGCCAGCAGCCCCCTCAGGGTAAGCTCCTACAATGAGCAGTTCTTC

clone_size: many
v_call: TRBV5-5
j_call: TRBJ1-1
d_call: .
cdr3_aa: CASSQQGLNTEAFF
cdr3_nt: TGTGCCAGCAGCCAACAGGGACTGAACACTGAAGCTTTCTTT

clone_size: many
v_call: TRBV9
j_call: TRBJ1-2
d_call: .
cdr3_aa: CASSPNFYGYTF
cdr3_nt: TGTGCCAGCAGCCCCAATTTCTATGGCTACACCTTC

clone_size: many
v_call: TRBV9
j_call: TRBJ2-3
d_call: .
cdr3_aa: CASSVAGVSTDTQYF
cdr3_nt: TGTGCCAGCAGCGTAGCAGGGGTTAGCACAGATACGCAGTATTTT

clone_size: many
v_call: TRBV20-1
j_call: TRBJ1-1
d_call: .
cdr3_aa: CSARDYTATEAFF
cdr3_nt: TGCAGTGCTAGAGATTACACAGCAACTGAAGCTTTCTTT

clone_size: .
v_call: TRBV11-3
j_call: TRBJ2-7
d_call: .
cdr3_aa: CASSPMGSSYEQYF
cdr3_nt: TGTGCCAGCAGCCCCATGGGATCTTCCTACGAGCAGTACTTC

clone_size: many
v_call: TRBV10-3
j_call: TRBJ1-5
d_call: .
cdr3_aa: CAISEYSVESPQHF
cdr3_nt: TGTGCCATCAGTGAGTATAGTGTGGAATCGCCCCAGCATTTT

clone_size: many
v_call: TRBV9
j_call: TRBJ2-3
d_call: .
cdr3_aa: CASRVADSRTDTQYF
cdr3_nt: TGTGCCAGCAGAGTAGCGGACAGCCGCACAGATACGCAGTATTTT

clone_size: many
v_call: TRBV4-1
j_call: TRBJ1-3
d_call: .
cdr3_aa: CASSPWDGAGNTIYF
cdr3_nt: TGCGCCAGCAGCCCCTGGGATGGGGCTGGAAACACCATATATTTT

clone_size: many
v_call: TRBV20-1
j_call: TRBJ2-1
d_call: .
cdr3_aa: CSASGYYNEQFF
cdr3_nt: TGCAGTGCTAGCGGATACTACAATGAGCAGTTCTTC

clone_size: many
v_call: TRBV20-1
j_call: TRBJ2-5
d_call: .
cdr3_aa: CSAKGWEYQETQYF
cdr3_nt: TGCAGTGCTAAAGGGTGGGAGTACCAAGAGACCCAGTACTTC

clone_size: many
v_call: TRBV6-2/TRBV6-3
j_call: TRBJ2-5
d_call: TRBD2
cdr3_aa: CASSAQLAGKETQYF
cdr3_nt: TGTGCCAGCAGTGCACAACTAGCGGGGAAAGAGACCCAGTACTTC

clone_size: many
v_call: TRBV5-1
j_call: TRBJ2-5
d_call: TRBD2
cdr3_aa: CASSVGGVSEETQYF
cdr3_nt: TGCGCCAGCAGCGTGGGAGGGGTATCAGAAGAGACCCAGTACTTC